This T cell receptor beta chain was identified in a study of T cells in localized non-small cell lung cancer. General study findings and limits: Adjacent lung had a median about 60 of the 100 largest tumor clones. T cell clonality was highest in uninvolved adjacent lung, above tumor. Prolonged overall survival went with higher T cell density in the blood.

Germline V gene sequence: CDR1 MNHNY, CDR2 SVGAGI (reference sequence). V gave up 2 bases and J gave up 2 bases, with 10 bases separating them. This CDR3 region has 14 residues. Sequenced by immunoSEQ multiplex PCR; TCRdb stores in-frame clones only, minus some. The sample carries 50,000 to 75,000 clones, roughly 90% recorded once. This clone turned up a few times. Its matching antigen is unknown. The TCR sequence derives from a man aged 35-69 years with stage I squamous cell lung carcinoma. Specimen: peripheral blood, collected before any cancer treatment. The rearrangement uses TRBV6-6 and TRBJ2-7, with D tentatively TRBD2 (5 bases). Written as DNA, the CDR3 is TGTGCCAGCAGTTACGAGACTACGACCTACGAGCAGTACTTC. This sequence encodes CASSYETTTYEQYF.